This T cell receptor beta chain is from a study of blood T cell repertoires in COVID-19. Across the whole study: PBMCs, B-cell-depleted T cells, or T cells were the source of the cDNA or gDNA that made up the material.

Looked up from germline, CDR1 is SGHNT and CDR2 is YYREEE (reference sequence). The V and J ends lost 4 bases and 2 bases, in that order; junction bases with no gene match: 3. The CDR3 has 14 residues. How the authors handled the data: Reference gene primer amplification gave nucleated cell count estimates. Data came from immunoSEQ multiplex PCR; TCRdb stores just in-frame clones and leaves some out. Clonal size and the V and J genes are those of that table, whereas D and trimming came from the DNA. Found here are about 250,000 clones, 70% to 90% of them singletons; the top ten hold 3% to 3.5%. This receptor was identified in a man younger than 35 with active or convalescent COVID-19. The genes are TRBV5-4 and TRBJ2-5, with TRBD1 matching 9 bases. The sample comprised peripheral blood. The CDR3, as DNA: TGTGCCAGCAGCAGGGGACAGGGACAAGAGACCCAGTACTTC. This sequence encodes CASSRGQGQETQYF.